This TCR beta chain was sequenced in a study of shared clonotypes between healthy human individuals. On the study more broadly: CD4 naive cells filled three plates per donor, CD4 memory three, CD8 naive two and CD8 memory one.

Clones were sequenced by immunoSEQ multiplex PCR, and TCRdb holds only the in-frame ones, with some missing. The sample includes about 1.1 million clones, roughly 80% of them seen just once. Whole-study findings and limits: Despite large depth, sorted-subset datasets appeared incompletely sequenced.

CDR1 SQVTM and CDR2 ANQGSEA come from the germline V gene. V gave up 1 base and J gave up 14 bases, with 13 bases separating them. The CDR3 contains 11 residues. Of note for this clone: Its antigen remains unknown.

Recent acute infections and vaccinations were absent in the healthy HIV-negative adult donors. Investigators divided CD4+ cells into CD45RA+ naive and CD45RA-negative memory subsets. The receptor's source is a man between 18 and 35 years old in good health. Some clones in this sample may be carry-over from other donors' samples. The rearrangement links TRBV29-1 to TRBJ2-3, with D unclear. The sample taken for sequencing was memory CD4+ T cells from PBMCs. Subset indicated: CD45RA-negative fraction. The CDR3 DNA sequence: TGCAGCGTTGAAGCGACCACATCTTTGTATTTT. It specifies CSVEATTSLYF.